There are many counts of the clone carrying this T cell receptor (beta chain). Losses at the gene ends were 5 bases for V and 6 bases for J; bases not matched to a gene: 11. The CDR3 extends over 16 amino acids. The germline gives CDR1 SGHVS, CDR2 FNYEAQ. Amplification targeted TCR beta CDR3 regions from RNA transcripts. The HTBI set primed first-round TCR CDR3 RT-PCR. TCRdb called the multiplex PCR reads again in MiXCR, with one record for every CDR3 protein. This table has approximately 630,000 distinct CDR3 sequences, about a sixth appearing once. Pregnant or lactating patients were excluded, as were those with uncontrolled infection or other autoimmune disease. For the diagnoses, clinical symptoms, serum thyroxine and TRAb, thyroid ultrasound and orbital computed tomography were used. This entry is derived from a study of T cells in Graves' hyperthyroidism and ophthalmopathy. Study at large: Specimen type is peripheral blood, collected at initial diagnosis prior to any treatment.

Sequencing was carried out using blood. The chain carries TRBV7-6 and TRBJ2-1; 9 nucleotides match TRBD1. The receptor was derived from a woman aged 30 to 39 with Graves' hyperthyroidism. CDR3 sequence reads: CASSPSGTGTLNEQFF. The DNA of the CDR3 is TGTGCCAGCAGCCCCAGCGGGACAGGGACCCTCAATGAGCAGTTCTTC.